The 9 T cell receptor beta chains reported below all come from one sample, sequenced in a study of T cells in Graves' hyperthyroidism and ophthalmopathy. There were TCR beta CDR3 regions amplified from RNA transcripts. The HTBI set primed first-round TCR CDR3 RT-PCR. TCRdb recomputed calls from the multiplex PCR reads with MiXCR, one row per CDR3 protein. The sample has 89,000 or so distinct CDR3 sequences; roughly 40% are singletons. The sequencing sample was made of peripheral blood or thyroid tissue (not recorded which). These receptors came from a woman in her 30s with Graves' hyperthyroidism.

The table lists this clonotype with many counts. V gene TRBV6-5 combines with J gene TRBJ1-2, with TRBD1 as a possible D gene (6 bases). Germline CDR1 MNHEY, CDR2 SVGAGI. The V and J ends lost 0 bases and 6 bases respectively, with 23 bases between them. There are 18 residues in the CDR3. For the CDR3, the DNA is TGTGCCAGCAGTTACTCCCCCACGGGAAAGACTGCAGGGGATGGCTACACCTTC. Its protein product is CASSYSPTGKTAGDGYTF.

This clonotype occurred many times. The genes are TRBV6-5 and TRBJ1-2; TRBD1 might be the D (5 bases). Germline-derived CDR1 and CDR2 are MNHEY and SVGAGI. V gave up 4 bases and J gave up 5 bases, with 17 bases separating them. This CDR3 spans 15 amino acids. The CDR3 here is CASSWGVGSTYGYTF. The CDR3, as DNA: TGTGCCAGCAGTTGGGGGGTAGGCAGCACTTATGGCTACACCTTC.

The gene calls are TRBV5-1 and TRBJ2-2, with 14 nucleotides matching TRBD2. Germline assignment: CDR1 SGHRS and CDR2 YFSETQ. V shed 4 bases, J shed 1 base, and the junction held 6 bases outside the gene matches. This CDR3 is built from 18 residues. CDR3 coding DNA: TGCGCCAGCAGCATGGGACTAGCGGGAGTCCAGAACACCGGGGAGCTGTTTTTT. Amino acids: CASSMGLAGVQNTGELFF.

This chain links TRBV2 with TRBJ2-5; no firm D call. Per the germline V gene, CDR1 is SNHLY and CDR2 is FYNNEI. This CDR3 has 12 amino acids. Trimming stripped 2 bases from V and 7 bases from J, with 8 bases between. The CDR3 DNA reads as TGTGCCAGCAGTGAACAGGACGGGACCCAGTACTTC. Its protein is CASSEQDGTQYF.

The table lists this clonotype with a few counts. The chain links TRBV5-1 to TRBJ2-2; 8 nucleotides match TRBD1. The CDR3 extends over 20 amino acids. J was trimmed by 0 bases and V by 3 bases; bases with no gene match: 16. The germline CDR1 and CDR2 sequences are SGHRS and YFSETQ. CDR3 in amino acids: CASSSKEMAGGSANTGELFF. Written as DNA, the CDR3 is TGCGCCAGCAGCTCTAAGGAGATGGCAGGGGGCTCCGCGAACACCGGGGAGCTGTTTTTT.

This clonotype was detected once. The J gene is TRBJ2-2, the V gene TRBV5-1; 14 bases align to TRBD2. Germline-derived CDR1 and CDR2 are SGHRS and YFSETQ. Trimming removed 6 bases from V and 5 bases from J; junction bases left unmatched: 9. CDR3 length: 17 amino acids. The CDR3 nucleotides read TGCGCCAGCACGGGACTAGCGGGAGACCCGGGTACCGGGGAGCTGTTTTTT. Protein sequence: CASTGLAGDPGTGELFF.

The CDR3 DNA follows: TGTGCCAGCAGACGGCCGGGCCACTATGGCTACACCTTC. It codes for CASRRPGHYGYTF. This chain links TRBV5-6 with TRBJ1-2; no reliable D call. V was trimmed by 5 bases and J by 3 bases, leaving 11 bases between them. The CDR3 consists of 13 residues. The germline gives CDR1 SGHDT, CDR2 YYEEEE.

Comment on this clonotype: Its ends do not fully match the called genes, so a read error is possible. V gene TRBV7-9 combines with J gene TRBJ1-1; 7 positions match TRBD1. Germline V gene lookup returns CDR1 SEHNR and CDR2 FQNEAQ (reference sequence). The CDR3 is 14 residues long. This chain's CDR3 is CACSSLIGQVEAFF. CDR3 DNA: TGTGCCTGCAGCTCACTAATCGGACAGGTTGAAGCTTTCTTT.

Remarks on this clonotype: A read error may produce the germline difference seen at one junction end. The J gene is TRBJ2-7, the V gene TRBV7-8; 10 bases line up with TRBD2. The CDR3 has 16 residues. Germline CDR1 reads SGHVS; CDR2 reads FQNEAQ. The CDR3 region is CAGSLAGTSVSYEQYF. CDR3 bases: TGTGCCGGCAGCTTAGCCGGGACTAGCGTCTCCTACGAGCAGTACTTC.